Given below is one TCR beta chain in context. Germline V gene lookup returns CDR1 MDHEN and CDR2 SYDVKM. Trimming took off 4 bases at V and 4 bases at J, with 20 bases between the two ends. The CDR3 runs to 16 residues. The protocol was immunoSEQ multiplex PCR, while the TCRdb copy is restricted to in-frame clones and leaves out a portion. The sample shows some 9,600 clones, 60% to 85% of them seen only once. This sample was included in a study of sequential checkpoint blockade in melanoma. Across the study: Both treatment sequences were followed by maintenance nivolumab.

Treatment of the sample: randomized to nivolumab then ipilimumab (arm A) or the reverse (arm B). Live CD3+CD8+ CD19− CD56− cells were sorted from PBMCs. This rearrangement joins TRBV28 to TRBJ2-7, with a tentative D call TRBD1 (7 bases). Here the sequenced sample was CD8+ T cells sorted from blood (inferred from file names), taken from a patient given nivolumab and ipilimumab in sequence. The receptor comes from a human donor with melanoma. The CDR3 DNA reads TGTGCCAGCAGTTCCTTAATAACAGGGGCGGGGTACGAGCAGTACTTC. Its translation: CASSSLITGAGYEQYF.